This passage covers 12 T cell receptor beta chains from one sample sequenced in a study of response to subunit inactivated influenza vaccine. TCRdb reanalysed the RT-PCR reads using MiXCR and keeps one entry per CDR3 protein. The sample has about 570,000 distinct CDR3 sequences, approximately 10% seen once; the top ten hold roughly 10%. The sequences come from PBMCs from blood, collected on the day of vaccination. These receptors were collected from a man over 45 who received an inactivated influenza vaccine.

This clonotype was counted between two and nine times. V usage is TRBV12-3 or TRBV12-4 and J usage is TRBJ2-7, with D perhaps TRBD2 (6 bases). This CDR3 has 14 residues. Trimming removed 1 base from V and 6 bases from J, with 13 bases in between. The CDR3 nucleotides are TGTGCCAGCAGTTTAGGAGAGGGGAGGTCCGAGCAGTACTTC. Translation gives CASSLGEGRSEQYF.

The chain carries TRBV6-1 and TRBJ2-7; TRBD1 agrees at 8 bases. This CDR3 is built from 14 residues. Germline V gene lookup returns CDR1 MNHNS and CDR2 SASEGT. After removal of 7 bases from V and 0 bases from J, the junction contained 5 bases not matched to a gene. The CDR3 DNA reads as TGTGCCAGCAAGAGGGGACAGGTCTCCTACGAGCAGTACTTC. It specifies CASKRGQVSYEQYF.

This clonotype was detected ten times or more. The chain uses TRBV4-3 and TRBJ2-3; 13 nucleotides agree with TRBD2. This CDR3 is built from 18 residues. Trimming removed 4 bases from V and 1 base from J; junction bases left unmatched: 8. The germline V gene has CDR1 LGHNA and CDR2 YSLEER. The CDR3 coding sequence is TGCGCCAGCAGCCGGGTCCTTGGACTAGCGGGGGGCACAGATACGCAGTATTTT. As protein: CASSRVLGLAGGTDTQYF.

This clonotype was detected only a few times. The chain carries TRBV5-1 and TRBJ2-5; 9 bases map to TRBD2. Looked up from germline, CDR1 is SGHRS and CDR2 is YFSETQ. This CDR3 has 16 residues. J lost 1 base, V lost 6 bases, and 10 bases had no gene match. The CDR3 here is CASILGSSGAQETQYF. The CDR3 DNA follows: TGCGCCAGCATCCTGGGGTCTAGCGGGGCCCAAGAGACCCAGTACTTC.

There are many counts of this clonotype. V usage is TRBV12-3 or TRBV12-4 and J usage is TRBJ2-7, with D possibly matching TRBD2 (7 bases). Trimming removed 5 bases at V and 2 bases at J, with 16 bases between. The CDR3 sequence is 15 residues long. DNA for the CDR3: TGTGCCAGCAGTCCCAGGGGAGGGCACCCCTACGAGCAGTACTTC. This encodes CASSPRGGHPYEQYF.

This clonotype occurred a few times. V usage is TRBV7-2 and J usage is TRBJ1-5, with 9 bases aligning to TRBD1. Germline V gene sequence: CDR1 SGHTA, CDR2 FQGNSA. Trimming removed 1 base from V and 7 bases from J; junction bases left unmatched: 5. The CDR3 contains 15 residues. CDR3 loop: CASSLVDRGDQPQHF. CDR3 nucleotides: TGTGCCAGCAGCTTAGTTGACAGGGGGGACCAGCCCCAGCATTTT.

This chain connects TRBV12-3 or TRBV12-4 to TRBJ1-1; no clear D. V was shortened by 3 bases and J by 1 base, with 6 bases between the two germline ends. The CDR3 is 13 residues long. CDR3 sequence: CASSFWGNTEAFF. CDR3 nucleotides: TGTGCCAGCAGTTTTTGGGGGAACACTGAAGCTTTCTTT.

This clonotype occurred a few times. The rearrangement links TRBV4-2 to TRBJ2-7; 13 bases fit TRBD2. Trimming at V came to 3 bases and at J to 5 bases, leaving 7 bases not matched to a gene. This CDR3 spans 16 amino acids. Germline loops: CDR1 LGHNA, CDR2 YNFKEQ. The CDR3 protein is CASSQIGLAGVHEQYF. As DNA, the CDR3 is TGTGCCAGCAGCCAGATAGGACTAGCGGGAGTCCACGAGCAGTACTTC.

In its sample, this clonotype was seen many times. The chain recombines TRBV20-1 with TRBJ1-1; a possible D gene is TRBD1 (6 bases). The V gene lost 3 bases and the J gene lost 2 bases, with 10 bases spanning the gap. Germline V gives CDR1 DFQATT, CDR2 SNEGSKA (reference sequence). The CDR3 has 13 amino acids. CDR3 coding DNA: TGCAGTGCTAGTCGGACAGCCAACACTGAAGCTTTCTTT. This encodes CSASRTANTEAFF.

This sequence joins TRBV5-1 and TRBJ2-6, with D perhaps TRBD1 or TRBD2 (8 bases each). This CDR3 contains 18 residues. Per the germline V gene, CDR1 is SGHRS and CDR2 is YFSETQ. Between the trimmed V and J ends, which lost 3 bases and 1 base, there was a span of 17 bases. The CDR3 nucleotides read TGCGCCAGCAGCTCGGGGGGGACAGGTGAATCTGGGGCCAACGTCCTGACTTTC. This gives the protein CASSSGGTGESGANVLTF.

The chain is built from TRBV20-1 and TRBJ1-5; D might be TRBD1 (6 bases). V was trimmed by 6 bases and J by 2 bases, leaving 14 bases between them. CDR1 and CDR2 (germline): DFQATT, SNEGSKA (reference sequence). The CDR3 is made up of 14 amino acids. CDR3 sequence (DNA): TGCAGTGCCCGCCGGACAGACCGCAATCAGCCCCAGCATTTT. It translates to CSARRTDRNQPQHF.

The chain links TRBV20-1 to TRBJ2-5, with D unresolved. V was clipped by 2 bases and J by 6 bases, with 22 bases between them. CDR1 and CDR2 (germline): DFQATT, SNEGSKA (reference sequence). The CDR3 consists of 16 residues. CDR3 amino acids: CSARNFGVPTAQTQYF. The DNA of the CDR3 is TGCAGTGCTAGAAATTTCGGAGTTCCAACCGCCCAGACCCAGTACTTC.